Listed below are T cell receptor beta chains from one sample, sequenced in a study of technical replicates of blood from a handful of donors. The table came from immunoSEQ multiplex PCR; TCRdb's copy has only in-frame clones and leaves some out. Counted here are tens of thousands of clones, 70% to 90% occurring once; the ten biggest clones make up 3.5% to 5%. Material: PBMCs. These receptor sequences come from a human donor in good health. Some clones in this sample may be carry-over from other donors' samples. Both conserved end residues are part of each CDR3. D genes are given only for firm matches. For some rows the clone size is stated as once, few or many, or as a class when expanded; others skip it.

V gene	J gene	D gene	CDR3 length	clone size	CDR3 protein	CDR3 DNA
TRBV4-3	TRBJ2-7	-	15	-	CASSQEWAGISEQYF	TGCGCCAGCAGCCAAGAATGGGCAGGGATTAGCGAGCAGTACTTC
TRBV5-4	TRBJ1-5	-	13	-	CASSLDPDQPQHF	TGTGCCAGCAGCTTGGATCCGGATCAGCCCCAGCATTTT
TRBV19	TRBJ1-4	TRBD1	14	once	CASTWGTGNEKLFF	TGTGCCAGTACTTGGGGGACAGGGAACGAAAAACTGTTTTTT
TRBV5-6	TRBJ2-5	TRBD1	15	-	CASSRTGSLGETQYF	TGTGCCAGCAGCCGGACAGGGTCACTTGGGGAGACCCAGTACTTC
TRBV28	TRBJ1-4	TRBD1	15	-	CASKDEGTGNEKLFF	TGTGCCAGCAAGGACGAAGGGACAGGGAATGAAAAACTGTTTTTT
TRBV5-6	TRBJ1-1	-	15	-	CASSLEQVLNTEAFF	TGTGCCAGCAGCTTGGAACAGGTACTGAACACTGAAGCTTTCTTT
TRBV5-4	TRBJ1-1	TRBD1	14	-	CASSSGTGVPEAFF	TGTGCCAGCAGCAGCGGGACAGGGGTCCCTGAAGCTTTCTTT
TRBV2	TRBJ2-5	-	14	-	CASNPLGEGETQYF	TGTGCCAGCAATCCGTTAGGGGAAGGAGAGACCCAGTACTTC
TRBV4-1	TRBJ1-3	TRBD1	16	-	CASSQPRTGSGNTIYF	TGCGCCAGCAGCCAACCAAGGACAGGCTCTGGAAACACCATATATTTT
TRBV9	TRBJ2-1	-	17	-	CASSVGVGGGAGNEQFF	TGTGCCAGCAGCGTAGGTGTAGGTGGGGGGGCCGGCAATGAGCAGTTCTTC
TRBV5-4	TRBJ2-7	TRBD1	14	-	CASSVDRGSYEQYF	TGTGCCAGCAGCGTGGACAGGGGATCCTACGAGCAGTACTTC
TRBV10-3	TRBJ1-2	TRBD1	14	-	CAIRGTGEGYGYTF	TGTGCCATCAGGGGGACAGGCGAGGGCTATGGCTACACCTTC
TRBV7-2	TRBJ2-7	TRBD1	14	-	CASSTQGATYEQYF	TGTGCCAGCAGCACCCAGGGGGCAACCTACGAGCAGTACTTC
TRBV5-3	TRBJ1-1	-	12	few	CARSFDSPEAFF	TGTGCCAGAAGCTTCGACTCTCCTGAAGCTTTCTTT
TRBV5-6	TRBJ2-7	TRBD1	14	-	CASSWGQVSYEQYF	TGTGCCAGCAGCTGGGGACAGGTATCCTACGAGCAGTACTTC
TRBV9	TRBJ2-3	TRBD2	17	-	CASSAPFLADPTDTQYF	TGTGCCAGCAGCGCTCCTTTCCTAGCGGACCCCACAGATACGCAGTATTTT
TRBV18	TRBJ2-3	TRBD2	16	once	CASSPPISGIPDTQYF	TGTGCCAGCTCACCACCCATTAGCGGGATTCCAGATACGCAGTATTTT
TRBV6-1	TRBJ2-1	-	15	-	CASSEAREENNEQFF	TGTGCCAGCAGTGAAGCGCGGGAAGAGAACAATGAGCAGTTCTTC
TRBV2	TRBJ2-7	TRBD2	13	-	CASDGGSSYEQYF	TGTGCCAGCGACGGGGGGAGCTCCTACGAGCAGTACTTC
TRBV11-1	TRBJ1-2	TRBD1	12	few	CASAGQGYGYTF	TGTGCCAGCGCGGGACAGGGCTATGGCTACACCTTC
TRBV18	TRBJ2-3	TRBD1	16	-	CASSPQRGQSTDTQYF	TGTGCCAGCTCACCGCAAAGGGGACAGAGCACAGATACGCAGTATTTT
TRBV5-4	TRBJ2-1	TRBD2	14	-	CASSTPGLVHEQFF	TGTGCCAGCAGCACGCCGGGACTAGTTCATGAGCAGTTCTTC
TRBV6-5	TRBJ2-2	-	14	-	CASSSRSHTGELFF	TGTGCCAGCAGCTCCAGATCCCACACCGGGGAGCTGTTTTTT
TRBV7-9	TRBJ1-2	-	12	-	CASSFSGVGYTF	TGTGCCAGCAGCTTCAGCGGGGTTGGCTACACCTTC
TRBV6-1	TRBJ2-5	-	15	many	CASSEVGGSSETQYF	TGTGCCAGCAGTGAAGTTGGAGGGAGCAGCGAGACCCAGTACTTC
TRBV6-4	TRBJ2-3	-	15	-	CASSDSQGAPDTQYF	TGTGCCAGCAGTGACTCACAGGGCGCCCCAGATACGCAGTATTTT
TRBV6-5	TRBJ2-3	-	12	-	CASTSGPDTQYF	TGTGCCAGCACCTCAGGCCCAGATACGCAGTATTTT
TRBV30	TRBJ1-2	TRBD1	12	-	CASGTGQYGYTF	TGTGCCTCAGGGACAGGGCAATATGGCTACACCTTC
TRBV7-2	TRBJ2-3	-	15	-	CASSLVTGSTDTQYF	TGTGCCAGCAGCTTAGTAACGGGTAGCACAGATACGCAGTATTTT
TRBV7-9	TRBJ2-1	TRBD2	15	-	CASSPYGGSIDEQFF	TGTGCCAGCAGCCCTTACGGCGGGAGTATCGATGAGCAGTTCTTC
TRBV6-5	TRBJ2-7	-	15	-	CASRPTAIFFYEQYF	TGTGCCAGCAGGCCGACAGCGATATTCTTCTACGAGCAGTACTTC
TRBV7-9	TRBJ2-7	TRBD2	15	-	CASSLTSGMAGEQYF	TGTGCCAGCAGCTTAACTAGCGGGATGGCGGGGGAGCAGTACTTC
TRBV7-9	TRBJ2-7	TRBD2	14	-	CASSEPAGGDEQYF	TGTGCCAGCAGCGAACCTGCGGGGGGGGACGAGCAGTACTTC
TRBV6-5	TRBJ1-3	-	16	few	CASSYGQGTAGNTIYF	TGTGCCAGCAGTTACGGGCAGGGAACAGCCGGAAACACCATATATTTT
TRBV7-9	TRBJ2-3	TRBD2	15	-	CANKQAGGRTDTQYF	TGTGCCAACAAGCAGGCGGGAGGTCGCACAGATACGCAGTATTTT
TRBV29-1	TRBJ1-2	TRBD1	11	-	CSASEGAGYTF	TGCAGCGCAAGTGAGGGGGCTGGCTACACCTTC
TRBV6-5	TRBJ1-1	-	15	-	CASRITGGGNTEAFF	TGTGCCAGCAGAATTACGGGCGGGGGCAACACTGAAGCTTTCTTT
TRBV6-1	TRBJ2-7	TRBD1	13	few	CASRGDRLYEQYF	TGTGCCAGCAGGGGGGACAGGCTCTACGAGCAGTACTTC
TRBV21-1	TRBJ2-7	-	17	-	CASIQRRGGPSSYEQYF	TGTGCCAGCATCCAAAGGAGGGGGGGGCCCAGCTCCTACGAGCAGTACTTC
TRBV18	TRBJ2-1	-	14	-	CASSPTQSYNEQFF	TGTGCCAGCTCACCAACACAGAGTTACAATGAGCAGTTCTTC